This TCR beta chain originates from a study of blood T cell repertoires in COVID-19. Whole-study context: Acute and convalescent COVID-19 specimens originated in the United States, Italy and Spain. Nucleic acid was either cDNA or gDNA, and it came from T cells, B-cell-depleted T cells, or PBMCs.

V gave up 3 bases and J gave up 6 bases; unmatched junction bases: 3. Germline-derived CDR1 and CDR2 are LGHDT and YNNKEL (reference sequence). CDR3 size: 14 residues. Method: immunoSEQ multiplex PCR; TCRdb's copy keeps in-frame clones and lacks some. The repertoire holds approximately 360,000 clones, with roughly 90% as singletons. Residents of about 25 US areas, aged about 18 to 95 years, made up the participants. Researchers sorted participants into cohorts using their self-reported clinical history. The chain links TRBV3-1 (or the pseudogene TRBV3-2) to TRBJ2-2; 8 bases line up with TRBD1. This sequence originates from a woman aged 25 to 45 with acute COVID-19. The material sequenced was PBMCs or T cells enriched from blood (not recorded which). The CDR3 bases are TGTGCCAGCAGCCAGACAGGGGTTCCCGGGGAGCTGTTTTTT. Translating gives CASSQTGVPGELFF.